One T cell receptor (beta chain) is described in this entry. The method was immunoSEQ multiplex PCR; TCRdb's version includes in-frame clones alone and lacks a portion of them. Here the sample spans approximately 81,000 clones, 95% being singletons. Per the germline V gene, CDR1 is MRHNA and CDR2 is SNTAGT. The CDR3 contains 14 residues. The ends lost 6 bases at V and 7 bases at J; junction bases unmatched: 6. This record comes from a study of technical replicates of blood from several donors. The rearrangement joins TRBV6-4 to TRBJ2-2; 9 bases align to TRBD1. This clonotype originated in a human donor in good health. The sequenced material came from T cells isolated from PBMCs. The CDR3 spells CASSPGQGNGELFF. CDR3 sequence (DNA): TGTGCCAGCAGCCCGGGACAGGGTAACGGGGAGCTGTTTTTT.